This T cell receptor beta chain was found in a study of T cell responses to AZD1222 COVID-19 vaccine. The overall study: Second-dose intervals near 4 or 12 weeks were combined.

The V end was cut by 0 bases, the J end by 6 bases, with 8 bases between. CDR1 is LGHDT, CDR2 YNNKEL, per germline (reference sequence). This CDR3 region has 14 residues. To note about this clone: Antigen specificity is unknown.

Study results and caveats: Donors were chiefly white British, with a greater number of females, and clonal diversity was perhaps underestimated.

Some clones are missing from TCRdb's copy, which holds only in-frame ones; the method was immunoSEQ multiplex PCR. The repertoire holds around 140,000 clones, with roughly 89% as singletons. V usage is TRBV3-1 (or the pseudogene TRBV3-2) and J usage is TRBJ2-2, with unresolved D. The material sequenced was peripheral blood, taken on day 0 of AZD1222 vaccination. The source is an adult in good health. The CDR3 loop is CASSQDAWSGELFF. CDR3 DNA sequence: TGTGCCAGCAGCCAAGATGCGTGGTCCGGGGAGCTGTTTTTT.